Following are 23 T cell receptor beta chains from one sample sequenced in a study of shared clonotypes between healthy human individuals (dated by TCRdb to 2019 to 2021). Library construction relied on the immunoSEQ multiplex PCR assay. The table comes from immuneACCESS by way of TCRdb, which keeps in-frame sequences with V and J called. Part of the clones is missing from these tables; in studies checked, under half for an unresolved V gene and the rest for unknown reasons. The sample contains hundreds of thousands of clones, approximately 97% of them found a single time. About 0.057% of the sample rests with the top ten. Specimen: naive CD4+ T cells sorted from blood. In light of the paper, this sample's cell subset or site label describes: CD45RA+ positively selected. These receptors came from a woman aged 25-40 years in good health.

Remarks on this clone: The sample holds other DNA sequences that translate to the same CDR3. The chain links TRBV18 to TRBJ1-1; tentatively, D is TRBD1 (5 bases). Per germline, CDR1 KGHSH and CDR2 LQKENI. V was trimmed by 4 bases and J by 1 base, leaving 7 bases between them. This CDR3 region has 13 residues. This CDR3 reads CASSLGQNTEAFF. CDR3 nucleotide sequence: TGTGCCAGCTCACTAGGACAGAACACTGAAGCTTTCTTT.

The chain uses TRBV7-7 and TRBJ2-1, with D possibly TRBD2 on 6 matching bases. The CDR3 runs to 17 residues. Germline-derived CDR1 and CDR2 are SSHAT and FNYEAQ (reference sequence). The CDR3 sequence: CGILADSRLRRNNEQFF. The CDR3 coding sequence is TGTGGCATACTAGCAGACTCCCGACTACGAAGGAACAATGAGCAGTTCTTC. The full variable domain, its missing parts supplied by reference TRBV7-7 and TRBJ2-1, is GAGVSQSPRYKVTKRGQDVTLRCDPISSHATLYWYQQALGQGPEFLTYFNYEAQPDKSGLPSDRFSAERPEGSISTLTIQRTEQRDSAMYRCGILADSRLRRNNEQFFGPGTRLTVL.

This chain joins TRBV2 and TRBJ2-7; TRBD1 might be the D (6 bases). Between the trimmed V and J ends, which lost 6 bases and 5 bases, there was a span of 14 bases. Germline CDR1 is SNHLY and CDR2 is FYNNEI. The length of the CDR3 is 13 residues. The CDR3 coding sequence is TGTGCCAGCAGACCAACAGGGTTCCACGAGCAGTACTTC. Its protein product is CASRPTGFHEQYF.

The CDR3 loop reads CASRLGLAGGPQYF. The CDR3 DNA reads TGTGCCAGCAGGCTCGGACTAGCGGGAGGGCCGCAGTACTTC. The rearrangement uses TRBV6-1 and TRBJ2-7, with TRBD2 matching over 15 bases. V was pared by 6 bases and J by 9 bases, with 6 bases of the junction left unmatched. The germline V gene encodes CDR1 MNHNS and CDR2 SASEGT. The CDR3 spans 14 residues.

This sequence joins TRBV28 and TRBJ2-3, with D unclear. In germline, CDR1 is MDHEN, CDR2 SYDVKM. Trimming removed 4 bases at V and 0 bases at J, with 11 bases between. CDR3 length: 15 residues. The CDR3 DNA sequence: TGTGCCAGCAGTTCCTTCATGTCCAGCACAGATACGCAGTATTTT. Amino acids: CASSSFMSSTDTQYF.

The CDR3 coding sequence is TGTGCCAGCAGCTTAAACCAGGGCAATGAGCAGTTCTTC. Residues: CASSLNQGNEQFF. This sequence joins TRBV7-8 and TRBJ2-1; D is possibly TRBD1 (5 bases). Germline V gene lookup returns CDR1 SGHVS and CDR2 FQNEAQ. V dropped 2 bases and J dropped 6 bases, with 8 bases sitting between them. The CDR3 is 13 residues long.

The chain is built from TRBV7-7 and TRBJ2-1, with D perhaps matching TRBD1 or TRBD2 (5 bases each). This CDR3 is 16 amino acids long. The germline CDR1 and CDR2 sequences are SSHAT and FNYEAQ (reference sequence). V shed 5 bases and J shed 0 bases, with 14 bases lying between them. The CDR3 sequence is CASSPTSGTSYNEQFF. The CDR3 bases are TGTGCCAGCAGCCCCACGTCCGGGACCTCCTACAATGAGCAGTTCTTC.

The J gene is TRBJ2-4, the V gene TRBV13; D gene ambiguous. The V end lost 5 bases, the J end lost 0 bases, and 11 bases lay between the germline ends. Germline V gives CDR1 PRHDT, CDR2 FYEKMQ (reference sequence). This CDR3 contains 15 residues. CDR3 DNA: TGTGCCAGCAGCCCGAAGGGAACAGCCAAAAACATTCAGTACTTC. Its protein product is CASSPKGTAKNIQYF.

The chain has TRBV15 and TRBJ1-5; D is undetermined. The V end lost 5 bases, the J end lost 5 bases, and 7 bases lay between the germline ends. This CDR3 has 12 residues. The V gene's germline CDR1 is LNHNV and CDR2 YYDKDF (reference sequence). DNA for the CDR3: TGTGCCACCAGCCCTTTTGATCAGCCCCAGCATTTT. It codes for CATSPFDQPQHF.

V usage is TRBV9 and J usage is TRBJ2-7; no reliable D call. The CDR3 consists of 15 residues. Trimming left V 0 bases short and J 2 bases short, with 12 bases between. Germline CDR1 reads SGDLS; CDR2 reads YYNGEE. CDR3 loop: CASSVALESPYEQYF. The CDR3 nucleotides are TGTGCCAGCAGCGTAGCTCTGGAATCCCCCTACGAGCAGTACTTC.

The V call is TRBV2, the J call TRBJ2-5, with 9 bases that match TRBD1. The DNA end favors TRBJ2-7, so the J call may be wrong. Per the germline V gene, CDR1 is SNHLY and CDR2 is FYNNEI. The CDR3 length is 14 residues. CDR3 residues: CASSRQGEGYEQYF. CDR3 nucleotide sequence: TGTGCCAGCAGTCGACAGGGGGAGGGCTACGAGCAGTACTTC.

The chain recombines TRBV10-3 with TRBJ2-7; D might be TRBD2 (6 bases). CDR1 is ENHRY, CDR2 SYGVKD, per germline. Trimming took off 8 bases at V and 2 bases at J, with 10 bases between the two ends. The CDR3 consists of 12 residues. The CDR3 here is CAIGGFAYEQYF. Written as DNA, the CDR3 is TGTGCCATCGGGGGGTTCGCCTACGAGCAGTACTTC.

V gene TRBV21-1 combines with J gene TRBJ2-2; the DNA was not compared with TRBD1, the D call given in the table. TRBV21-1 is a listed pseudogene. The CDR3 covers 15 residues. The CDR3 DNA reads as TGTGCCAGCAGCATGGAGGACAGGGGCACCGGGGAGCTGTTTTTT. Its translation: CASSMEDRGTGELFF.

The rearrangement links TRBV4-2 to TRBJ2-7, with 8 bases that match TRBD2. J lost 2 bases, V lost 1 base, and 7 bases had no gene match. The CDR3 spans 16 residues. Per germline, CDR1 LGHNA and CDR2 YNFKEQ. CDR3: CASSQVGSGTTYEQYF. The CDR3 DNA reads TGTGCCAGCAGCCAAGTGGGTAGCGGGACAACCTACGAGCAGTACTTC.

J is TRBJ2-1 and V is TRBV5-1; a possible D gene is TRBD2 (6 bases). This CDR3 spans 14 amino acids. Germline assignment: CDR1 SGHRS and CDR2 YFSETQ. V was clipped by 0 bases and J by 6 bases, with 10 bases between them. This chain's CDR3 is CASSLGTTPNEQFF. For the CDR3, the DNA is TGCGCCAGCAGCTTGGGGACTACCCCCAATGAGCAGTTCTTC. Full variable domain (rest looked up from reference TRBV5-1 and TRBJ2-1): KAGVTQTPRYLIKTRGQQVTLSCSPISGHRSVSWYQQTPGQGLQFLFEYFSETQRNKGNFPGRFSGRQFSNSRSEMNVSTLELGDSALYLCASSLGTTPNEQFFGPGTRLTVL.

This sequence joins TRBV7-9 and TRBJ2-3; D is unresolved. CDR3 length: 14 residues. Germline V CDR1 and CDR2: SEHNR, FQNEAQ (reference sequence). V shed 1 base and J shed 3 bases, with 8 bases lying between them. In nucleotides, the CDR3 is TGTGCCAGCAGCTTAGATGTTAGAACAGATACGCAGTATTTT. Its protein is CASSLDVRTDTQYF. Variable domain in full (rest from reference TRBV7-9 and TRBJ2-3): DTGVSQNPRHKITKRGQNVTFRCDPISEHNRLYWYRQTLGQGPEFLTYFQNEAQLEKSRLLSDRFSAERPKGSFSTLEIQRTEQGDSAMYLCASSLDVRTDTQYFGPGTRLTVL.

The table lists this clone with a count of one. V gene TRBV6-6 combines with J gene TRBJ1-5, with D perhaps matching TRBD1 (5 bases). V dropped 7 bases and J dropped 5 bases, with 18 bases sitting between them. The germline V gene encodes CDR1 MNHNY and CDR2 SVGAGI (reference sequence). This CDR3 region has 15 residues. This CDR3 reads CASNLGGREDQPQHF. CDR3 nucleotides: TGTGCCAGCAATTTGGGGGGGAGGGAGGATCAGCCCCAGCATTTT.

This clone has just one count. This chain links TRBV28 with TRBJ2-3, with 8 bases lining up with TRBD2. From germline, CDR1 is MDHEN and CDR2 SYDVKM. The CDR3 is 15 residues long. V lost 5 bases, J lost 5 bases, and 9 bases stayed unmatched. The CDR3 is CASSPRGGPRDTQYF. In DNA, the CDR3 is TGTGCCAGCAGTCCCCGGGGGGGGCCTAGAGATACGCAGTATTTT.

A note on this clone: This same CDR3 is encoded by further DNA sequences in the sample. The chain is built from TRBV27 and TRBJ2-7; 7 bases align to TRBD1. V shed 5 bases, J shed 0 bases, and the junction held 1 base outside the gene matches. CDR3 size: 13 residues. CDR1 is MNHEY, CDR2 SMNVEV, per germline (reference sequence). CDR3 region: CASSRQGSYEQYF. As DNA, the CDR3 is TGTGCCAGCAGTCGACAGGGCTCCTACGAGCAGTACTTC.

V usage is TRBV28 and J usage is TRBJ2-3; possible D gene TRBD2, 6 bases. The germline V gene has CDR1 MDHEN and CDR2 SYDVKM. The V gene lost 2 bases and the J gene lost 0 bases, with 12 bases spanning the gap. The CDR3 totals 16 residues. The CDR3: CASSLGTFYSTDTQYF. The CDR3 DNA is TGTGCCAGCAGTTTAGGGACTTTCTATAGCACAGATACGCAGTATTTT.

Only one count was recorded for this clone. The CDR3: CASSKGVPTDTQYF. DNA of the CDR3: TGCGCCAGCAGCAAAGGGGTACCCACAGATACGCAGTATTTT. V is TRBV5-1 and J is TRBJ2-3; D possibly corresponds to TRBD1 (5 bases). Trimming took 4 bases from V and 2 from J, leaving 11 bases between them. The CDR3 runs to 14 residues. Germline CDR1 and CDR2: SGHRS and YFSETQ.

The V and J genes are TRBV4-1 and TRBJ2-7; D tentatively fits TRBD1 or TRBD2 (5 bases each). This CDR3 region has 15 residues. V lost 4 bases and J 2 bases, leaving 15 bases between the germline ends. Germline CDR1 is MGHRA and CDR2 is YSYEKL. The CDR3 sequence is CASSPLGTGTYEQYF. DNA of the CDR3: TGCGCCAGCAGCCCCCTAGGGACCGGGACCTACGAGCAGTACTTC.

The chain combines TRBV7-3 with TRBJ2-1; TRBD1 might be the D (6 bases). The germline V and J ends were trimmed by 5 bases and 5 bases, with 19 bases remaining between them. This CDR3 is 16 amino acids long. Per the germline V gene, CDR1 is SGHTA and CDR2 is FQGTGA. CDR3 residues: CASSPATGKADNEQFF. The DNA of the CDR3 is TGTGCCAGCAGCCCGGCAACAGGGAAGGCGGACAATGAGCAGTTCTTC.